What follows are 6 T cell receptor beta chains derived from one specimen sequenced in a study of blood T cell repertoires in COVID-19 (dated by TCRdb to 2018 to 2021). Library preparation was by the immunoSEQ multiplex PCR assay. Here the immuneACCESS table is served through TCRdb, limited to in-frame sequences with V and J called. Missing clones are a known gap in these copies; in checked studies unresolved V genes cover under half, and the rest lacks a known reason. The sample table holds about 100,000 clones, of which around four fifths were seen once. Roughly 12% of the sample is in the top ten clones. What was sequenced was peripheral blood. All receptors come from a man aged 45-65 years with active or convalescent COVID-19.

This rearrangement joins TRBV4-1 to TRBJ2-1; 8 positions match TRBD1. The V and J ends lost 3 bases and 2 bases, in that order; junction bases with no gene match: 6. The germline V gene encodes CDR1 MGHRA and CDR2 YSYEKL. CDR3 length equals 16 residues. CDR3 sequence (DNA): TGCGCCAGCAGCCAGATGGACAGGGTGCCCTACAATGAGCAGTTCTTC. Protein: CASSQMDRVPYNEQFF.

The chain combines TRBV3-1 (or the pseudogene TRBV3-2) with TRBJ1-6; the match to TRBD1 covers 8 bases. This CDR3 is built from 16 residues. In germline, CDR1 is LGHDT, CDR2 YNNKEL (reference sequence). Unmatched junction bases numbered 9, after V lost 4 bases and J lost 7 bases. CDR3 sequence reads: CASSLGQGGRNSPLHF. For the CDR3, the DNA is TGTGCCAGCAGCCTCGGACAGGGTGGACGGAATTCACCCCTCCACTTT.

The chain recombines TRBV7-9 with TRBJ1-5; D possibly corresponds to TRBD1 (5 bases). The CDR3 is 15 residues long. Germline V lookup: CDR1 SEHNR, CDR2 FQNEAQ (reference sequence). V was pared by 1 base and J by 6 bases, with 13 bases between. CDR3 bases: TGTGCCAGCAGCTTAGGGGGGGTAACAGGTCAGCCCCAGCATTTT. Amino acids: CASSLGGVTGQPQHF.

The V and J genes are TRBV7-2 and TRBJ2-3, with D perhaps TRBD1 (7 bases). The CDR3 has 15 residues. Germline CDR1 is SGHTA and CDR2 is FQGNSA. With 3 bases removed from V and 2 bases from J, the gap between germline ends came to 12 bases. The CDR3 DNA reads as TGTGCCAGCAGCTTCCGCGGGACAGTCACAGATACGCAGTATTTT. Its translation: CASSFRGTVTDTQYF.

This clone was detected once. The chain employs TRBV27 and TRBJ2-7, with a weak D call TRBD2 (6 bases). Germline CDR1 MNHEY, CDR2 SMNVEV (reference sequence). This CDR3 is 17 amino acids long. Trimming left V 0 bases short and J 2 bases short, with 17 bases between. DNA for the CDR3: TGTGCCAGCAGTTTATCGCTTCCCACGCGGGACCCCTACGAGCAGTACTTC. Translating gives CASSLSLPTRDPYEQYF.

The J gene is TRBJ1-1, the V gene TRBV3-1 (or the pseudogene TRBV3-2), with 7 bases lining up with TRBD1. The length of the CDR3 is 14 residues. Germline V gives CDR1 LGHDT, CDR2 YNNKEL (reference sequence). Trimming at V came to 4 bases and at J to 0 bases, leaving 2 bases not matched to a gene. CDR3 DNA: TGTGCCAGCAGCCCGACAGGGATGAACACTGAAGCTTTCTTT. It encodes CASSPTGMNTEAFF.